This entry describes one T cell receptor (beta chain). Assay used: immunoSEQ multiplex PCR; TCRdb lists only in-frame clones, some missing. The sample carries approximately 58,000 clones, approximately 90% recorded once. The data were taken from a study of T cell changes during pregnancy in multiple sclerosis. Germline CDR1 and CDR2: SGHRS and YFSETQ. Between the trimmed V and J ends, which lost 4 bases and 6 bases, there was a span of 11 bases. This CDR3 is 14 amino acids long. The sequence was collected from a female donor in good health, enrolled as a control in a pregnancy study. The input for sequencing was CD4+ T cells from peripheral blood mononuclear cells, taken after pregnancy. The chain combines TRBV5-1 with TRBJ1-6; TRBD1 might be the D (5 bases). The CDR3, as DNA: TGCGCCAGCAGCGGGGGGGGTTCTAATTCACCCCTCCACTTT. Its protein product is CASSGGGSNSPLHF.